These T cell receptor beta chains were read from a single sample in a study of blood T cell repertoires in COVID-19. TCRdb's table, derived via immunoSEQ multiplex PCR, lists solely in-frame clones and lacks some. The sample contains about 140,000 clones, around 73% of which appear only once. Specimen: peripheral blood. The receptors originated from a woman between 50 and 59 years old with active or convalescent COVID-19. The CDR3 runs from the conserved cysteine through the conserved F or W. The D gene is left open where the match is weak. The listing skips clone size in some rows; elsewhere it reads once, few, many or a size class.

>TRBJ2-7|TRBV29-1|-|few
CSVVEGTYEQYF
TGCAGCGTTGTTGAGGGTACCTACGAGCAGTACTTC
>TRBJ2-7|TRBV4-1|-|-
CASSQEGTTGGGYEQYF
TGCGCCAGCAGCCAAGAGGGTACTACAGGGGGGGGCTACGAGCAGTACTTC
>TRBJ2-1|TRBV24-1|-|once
CATSDFPSDEQFF
TGTGCCACCAGTGATTTCCCTAGCGATGAGCAGTTCTTC
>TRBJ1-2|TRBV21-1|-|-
CASSLSWEEGAPYGYTF
TGTGCCAGCAGCCTTTCCTGGGAGGAGGGGGCTCCATATGGCTACACCTTC
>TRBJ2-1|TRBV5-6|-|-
CASSLVNNEQFF
TGTGCCAGCAGCTTGGTTAACAATGAGCAGTTCTTC
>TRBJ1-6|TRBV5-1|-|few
CASSLGHRDTNSPLHF
TGCGCCAGCAGCCTGGGGCATCGGGATACTAATTCACCCCTCCACTTT
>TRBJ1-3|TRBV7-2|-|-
CASSLGSPTGNTIYF
TGTGCCAGCAGCTTAGGATCCCCTACGGGTAACACCATATATTTT
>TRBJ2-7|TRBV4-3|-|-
CASSQDWTVSYEQYF
TGCGCCAGCAGCCAAGACTGGACAGTCTCCTACGAGCAGTACTTC
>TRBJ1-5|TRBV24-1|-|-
CATSDLDRAQPQHF
TGTGCCACCAGTGATTTGGACAGAGCTCAGCCCCAGCATTTT
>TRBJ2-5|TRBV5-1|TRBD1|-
CASSLGTGGKETQYF
TGCGCCAGCAGCTTGGGGACAGGGGGGAAAGAGACCCAGTACTTC
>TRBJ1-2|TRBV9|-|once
CASSSTLRTGGPSGYTF
TGTGCCAGCAGCTCGACCCTTCGGACGGGGGGGCCTAGCGGCTACACCTTC
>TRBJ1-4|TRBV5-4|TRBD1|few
CASSLGGGREKLFF
TGTGCCAGCAGCTTAGGGGGCGGACGAGAAAAACTGTTTTTT
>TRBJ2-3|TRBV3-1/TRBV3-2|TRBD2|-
CASSRTSGSADTQYF
TGTGCCAGCAGTCGGACTAGCGGGAGTGCAGATACGCAGTATTTT